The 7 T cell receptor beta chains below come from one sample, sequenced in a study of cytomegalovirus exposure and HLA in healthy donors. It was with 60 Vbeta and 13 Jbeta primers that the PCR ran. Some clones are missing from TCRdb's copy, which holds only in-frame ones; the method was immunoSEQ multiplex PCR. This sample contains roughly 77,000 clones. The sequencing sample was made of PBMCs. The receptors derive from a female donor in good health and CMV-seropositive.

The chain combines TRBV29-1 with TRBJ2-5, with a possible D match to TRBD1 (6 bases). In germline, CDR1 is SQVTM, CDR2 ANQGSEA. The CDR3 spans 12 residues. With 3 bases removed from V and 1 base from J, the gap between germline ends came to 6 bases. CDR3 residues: CSVDRGQETQYF. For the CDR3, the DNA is TGCAGCGTTGACAGGGGCCAAGAGACCCAGTACTTC. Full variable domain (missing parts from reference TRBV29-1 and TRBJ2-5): SAVISQKPSRDICQRGTSLTIQCQVDSQVTMMFWYRQQPGQSLTLIATANQGSEATYESGFVIDKFPISRPNLTFSTLTVSNMSPEDSSIYLCSVDRGQETQYFGPGTRLLVL.

The CDR3 region is CASRAGTAIYGYTF. The CDR3 DNA sequence: TGTGCCAGCAGAGCCGGGACAGCGATTTATGGCTACACCTTC. The V call is TRBV27, the J call TRBJ1-2; TRBD1 aligns across 7 bases. The J segment lost 5 bases and the V segment lost 6 bases, leaving 9 bases of the junction unmatched. The length of the CDR3 is 14 residues. Germline lookup yields CDR1 MNHEY and CDR2 SMNVEV (reference sequence).

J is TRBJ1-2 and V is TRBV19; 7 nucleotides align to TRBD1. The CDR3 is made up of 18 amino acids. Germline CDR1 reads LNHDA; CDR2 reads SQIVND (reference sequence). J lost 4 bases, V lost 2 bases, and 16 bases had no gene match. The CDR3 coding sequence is TGTGCCAGTAGTATAATTGTTCGGAGGGGACAGTCCCGCTATGGCTACACCTTC. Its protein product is CASSIIVRRGQSRYGYTF.

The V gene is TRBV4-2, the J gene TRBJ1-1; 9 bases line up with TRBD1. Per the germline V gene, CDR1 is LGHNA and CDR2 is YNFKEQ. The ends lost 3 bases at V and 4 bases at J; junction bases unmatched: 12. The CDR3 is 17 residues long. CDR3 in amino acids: CASSQRPAGQGTTEAFF. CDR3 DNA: TGTGCCAGCAGCCAGCGACCTGCGGGACAGGGAACCACTGAAGCTTTCTTT.

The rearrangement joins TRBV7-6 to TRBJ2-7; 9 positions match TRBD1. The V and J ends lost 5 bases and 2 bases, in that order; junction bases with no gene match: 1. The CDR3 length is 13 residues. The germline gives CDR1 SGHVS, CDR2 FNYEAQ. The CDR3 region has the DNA TGTGCCAGCAGCCGGGACAGGGCCTACGAGCAGTACTTC. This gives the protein CASSRDRAYEQYF.

In DNA, the CDR3 is TGTGCCAGCAGTTTTAGCGGGGGGGTCTACGAGCAGTACTTC. This gives the protein CASSFSGGVYEQYF. The V call is TRBV6-5, the J call TRBJ2-5; TRBD2 agrees at 11 bases. The end of the DNA is better explained by TRBJ2-7, so the J call may be wrong. The CDR3 sequence is 14 residues long. Germline loops: CDR1 MNHEY, CDR2 SVGAGI.

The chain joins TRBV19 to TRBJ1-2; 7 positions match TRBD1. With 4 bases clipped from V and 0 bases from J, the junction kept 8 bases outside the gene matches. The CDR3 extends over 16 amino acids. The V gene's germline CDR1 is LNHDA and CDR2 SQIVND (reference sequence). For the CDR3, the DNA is TGTGCCAGTAGTAAGAACAGGGGATCCTCTAACTATGGCTACACCTTC. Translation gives CASSKNRGSSNYGYTF.